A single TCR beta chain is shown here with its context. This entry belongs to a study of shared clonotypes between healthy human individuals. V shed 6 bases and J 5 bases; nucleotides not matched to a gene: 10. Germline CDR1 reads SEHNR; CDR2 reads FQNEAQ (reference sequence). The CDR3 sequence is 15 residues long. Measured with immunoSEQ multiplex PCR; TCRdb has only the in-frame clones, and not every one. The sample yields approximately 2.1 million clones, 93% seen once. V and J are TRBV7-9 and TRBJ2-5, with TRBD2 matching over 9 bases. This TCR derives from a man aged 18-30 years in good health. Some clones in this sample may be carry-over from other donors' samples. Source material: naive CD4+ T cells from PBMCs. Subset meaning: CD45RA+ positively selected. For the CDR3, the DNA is TGTGCCAGCAGTCCTAATAGCGGGAGTGGGGAGACCCAGTACTTC. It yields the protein CASSPNSGSGETQYF.